This T cell receptor (beta chain) was found in a study of T cell responses to AZD1222 COVID-19 vaccine. In regard to this clone: Antigen specificity is unknown.

Using immunoSEQ multiplex PCR, the repertoire was profiled, and TCRdb retains in-frame clones only, with some absent. The table records 85,000 to 120,000 clones, about 90% of them present only once. General study points: White British ancestry dominated among donors, who included more females, and clonal diversity was possibly underestimated.

CDR3 length equals 14 residues. With 3 bases clipped from V and 8 bases from J, the junction kept 9 bases outside the gene matches. Germline V lookup: CDR1 LNHDA, CDR2 SQIVND (reference sequence). This chain uses TRBV19 with TRBJ1-2; 7 bases align to TRBD1. This sample comprised peripheral blood, obtained on day 0 of AZD1222 vaccination. This TCR was sampled from an adult in good health. The DNA of the CDR3 is TGTGCCAGTAGTATTGCCCGGGACAGTAAGGGCTACACCTTC. Protein sequence: CASSIARDSKGYTF.